One sample yielded the 32 T cell receptor beta chains listed below, sequenced in a study of technical replicates of blood from a few donors (dated by TCRdb to the late 2010s). Library construction relied on the immunoSEQ multiplex PCR assay. This immuneACCESS table, as held by TCRdb, lists in-frame sequences with V and J called but not all clones. Of the missing ones, under half trace to an unresolved V gene in checked studies; the others have no known cause. This sample is represented by 85,000 to 100,000 clones; around 95% of them were singletons. The ten largest clones represent around 0.24% of the sample. Sequencing was carried out using T cells isolated from PBMCs. The receptors come from a human donor in good health.

This chain uses TRBV5-1 with TRBJ1-6, with TRBD1 identical over 7 bases. CDR1 and CDR2 (germline): SGHRS, YFSETQ. The CDR3 totals 12 residues. V shed 7 bases and J 8 bases; nucleotides not matched to a gene: 3. Here the CDR3 reads CASRDRYSPLHF. The CDR3 nucleotides read TGCGCCAGCCGGGACAGATATTCACCCCTCCACTTT.

This chain uses TRBV7-9 with TRBJ2-3; D is unresolved. The V end was cut by 2 bases, the J end by 0 bases, with 3 bases between. The CDR3 sequence is 13 residues long. The germline CDR1 and CDR2 sequences are SEHNR and FQNEAQ (reference sequence). CDR3 nucleotides: TGTGCCAGCAGCTTATTAAGCACAGATACGCAGTATTTT. It translates to CASSLLSTDTQYF.

The chain combines TRBV30 with TRBJ1-2; 7 nucleotides line up with TRBD1. This CDR3 is 10 amino acids long. Germline V gene data show CDR1 as GTSNPN and CDR2 as SVGIG (reference sequence). V lost 8 bases and J lost 6; bases outside the gene matches: 3. The CDR3 is CASGTDGYTF. For the CDR3, the DNA is TGTGCCAGTGGGACAGATGGCTACACCTTC.

With regard to this clone: An end of the junction does not agree with germline; a read error may underlie this. The chain has TRBV7-7 and TRBJ2-7; possible D gene TRBD2, 5 bases. Looked up from germline, CDR1 is SSHAT and CDR2 is FNYEAQ (reference sequence). The length of the CDR3 is 13 residues. This CDR3 reads CASSSGLLSEQYF. In DNA form, the CDR3 reads TGTGCTAGCAGCTCAGGACTCCTATCCGAGCAGTACTTC.

The rearrangement links TRBV11-2 to TRBJ1-2; 9 bases fit TRBD1. V was pared by 6 bases and J by 8 bases, with 10 bases of the junction left unmatched. The germline gives CDR1 SGHAT, CDR2 FQNNGV. This CDR3 comprises 14 residues. In nucleotides, the CDR3 is TGTGCCAGCAGTGTGGGACAGGGAGGCGGGGGCTACACCTTC. Protein sequence: CASSVGQGGGGYTF.

The rearrangement joins TRBV11-2 to TRBJ1-4, with D tentatively TRBD1 (6 bases). This CDR3 is built from 14 residues. Trimming shortened V by 4 bases and J by 5 bases, and 11 bases separated the two germline ends. CDR1 and CDR2 from the germline V gene are SGHAT and FQNNGV. In nucleotides, the CDR3 is TGTGCCAGCAGCTCATCACAGGGAAATGAAAAACTGTTTTTT. It translates to CASSSSQGNEKLFF.

This clone showed up just once. This chain links TRBV5-6 with TRBJ2-7; perhaps TRBD1 as D (5 bases). V lost 0 bases and J 0 bases, leaving 10 bases between the germline ends. Per the germline V gene, CDR1 is SGHDT and CDR2 is YYEEEE. The CDR3 runs to 15 residues. In DNA, the CDR3 is TGTGCCAGCAGCTTGGGGTTCAGGGACTCCTACGAGCAGTACTTC. Amino acids: CASSLGFRDSYEQYF. Based on the CDR3 plus reference TRBV5-6 and TRBJ2-7, the full variable domain is DAGVTQSPTHLIKTRGQQVTLRCSPKSGHDTVSWYQQALGQGPQFIFQYYEEEERQRGNFPDRFSGHQFPNYSSELNVNALLLGDSALYLCASSLGFRDSYEQYFGPGTRLTVT.

This clone has just a few counts. This chain uses TRBV7-9 with TRBJ1-1, with a weak D call TRBD1 (6 bases). This CDR3 is built from 16 residues. With 3 bases removed from V and 9 bases from J, the gap between germline ends came to 23 bases. The V gene's germline CDR1 is SEHNR and CDR2 FQNEAQ (reference sequence). For the CDR3, the DNA is TGTGCCAGCAGCTTGGGCGACAGGATCGCCGCTCGGCAAGCTTTCTTT. It is translated as CASSLGDRIAARQAFF. Looking up the rest from reference TRBV7-9 and TRBJ1-1 gives the full variable domain: DTGVSQNPRHKITKRGQNVTFRCDPISEHNRLYWYRQTLGQGPEFLTYFQNEAQLEKSRLLSDRFSAERPKGSFSTLEIQRTEQGDSAMYLCASSLGDRIAARQAFFGQGTRLTVV.

The rearrangement links TRBV18 to TRBJ2-7; a possible D gene is TRBD2 (5 bases). The CDR3 consists of 14 residues. Germline loops: CDR1 KGHSH, CDR2 LQKENI. V lost 1 base and J lost 3, with 10 bases in between. CDR3 coding DNA: TGTGCCAGCTCACCACTGGGGAGCAGCTACGAGCAGTACTTC. Its protein is CASSPLGSSYEQYF.

The V call is TRBV7-9, the J call TRBJ2-2, with 11 bases that match TRBD2. CDR3 length: 18 residues. V was clipped by 4 bases and J by 3 bases; unmatched bases: 10. CDR1 and CDR2 from the germline V gene are SEHNR and FQNEAQ (reference sequence). This chain's CDR3 is CASSSKIRLAGYTGELFF. The CDR3 coding sequence is TGTGCCAGCAGCTCCAAGATACGACTAGCGGGATACACCGGGGAGCTGTTTTTT.

This chain joins TRBV29-1 and TRBJ2-7; TRBD2 is a possible D gene (5 bases). The germline V and J ends were trimmed by 0 bases and 1 base, with 10 bases remaining between them. The CDR3 extends over 14 amino acids. Germline assignment: CDR1 SQVTM and CDR2 ANQGSEA. In DNA, the CDR3 is TGCAGCGTTGAAGACGAAGGAGGTTCCTACGAGCAGTACTTC. It encodes CSVEDEGGSYEQYF.

The J gene is TRBJ2-1, the V gene TRBV19; 11 bases align to TRBD2. Germline values: CDR1 LNHDA, CDR2 SQIVND (reference sequence). CDR3 length equals 14 residues. J was trimmed by 7 bases and V by 4 bases; bases with no gene match: 3. The CDR3 nucleotides are TGTGCCAGTAGTAGCAGACTAGCGGGAAATGAGCAGTTCTTC. This codes for CASSSRLAGNEQFF. Full variable domain (remainder filled in from reference TRBV19 and TRBJ2-1): DGGITQSPKYLFRKEGQNVTLSCEQNLNHDAMYWYRQDPGQGLRLIYYSQIVNDFQKGDIAEGYSVSREKKESFPLTVTSAQKNPTAFYLCASSSRLAGNEQFFGPGTRLTVL.

This clone has a single count. The chain is built from TRBV7-2 and TRBJ1-1; D is uncertain. CDR3 size: 13 residues. V dropped 2 bases and J dropped 1 base, with 5 bases sitting between them. In germline, CDR1 is SGHTA, CDR2 FQGNSA. The CDR3 is CASSLNKNTEAFF. CDR3 sequence (DNA): TGTGCCAGCAGCTTAAATAAGAACACTGAAGCTTTCTTT.

In this sample, this clone turned up once. The chain recombines TRBV7-9 with TRBJ1-2; no reliable D call. With 5 bases removed from V and 6 bases from J, the gap between germline ends came to 22 bases. The CDR3 length is 16 residues. Germline V CDR1 and CDR2: SEHNR, FQNEAQ (reference sequence). Here the CDR3 reads CASSPPVLAGGDGYTF. The CDR3 nucleotides are TGTGCCAGCAGCCCCCCTGTCCTGGCGGGCGGCGATGGCTACACCTTC.

The chain combines TRBV30 with TRBJ1-1, with D possibly being TRBD1 (6 bases). The ends were cut back, 2 bases at V and 1 base at J, with 11 bases in the middle. The CDR3 is made up of 14 amino acids. From germline, CDR1 is GTSNPN and CDR2 SVGIG (reference sequence). The CDR3, as DNA: TGTGCCTGGAGTCCACAGGGTCGGAACACTGAAGCTTTCTTT. Amino acid sequence: CAWSPQGRNTEAFF. Full variable domain (rest looked up from reference TRBV30 and TRBJ1-1): SQTIHQWPATLVQPVGSPLSLECTVEGTSNPNLYWYRQAAGRGLQLLFYSVGIGQISSEVPQNLSASRPQDRQFILSSKKLLLSDSGFYLCAWSPQGRNTEAFFGQGTRLTVV.

The chain carries TRBV14 and TRBJ2-1, with TRBD2 as a possible D gene (6 bases). The CDR3 contains 17 residues. V lost 5 bases and J lost 2, with 19 bases in between. Germline CDR1 is SGHDN and CDR2 is FVKESK. The CDR3 nucleotides are TGTGCCAGCAGCTCCCCCTTTATCGGGGAGGCCTACAATGAGCAGTTCTTC. It codes for CASSSPFIGEAYNEQFF.

The chain uses TRBV5-1 and TRBJ2-7; D not resolved. The CDR3 length is 11 residues. V gave up 4 bases and J gave up 6 bases, with 8 bases separating them. Germline loops: CDR1 SGHRS, CDR2 YFSETQ. For the CDR3, the DNA is TGCGCCAGCAGCGGCGACTCCGAGCAGTACTTC. Translating gives CASSGDSEQYF.

The chain combines TRBV19 with TRBJ1-1, with 7 bases that match TRBD1. V lost 4 bases and J lost 5; bases outside the gene matches: 7. The V gene's germline CDR1 is LNHDA and CDR2 SQIVND (reference sequence). The CDR3 loop spans 14 amino acids. In DNA form, the CDR3 reads TGTGCCAGTAGTAGGCAGGGGGTAACGACTGAAGCTTTCTTT. Amino acid sequence: CASSRQGVTTEAFF.

The gene calls are TRBV5-6 and TRBJ2-1, with a tentative D call TRBD2 (5 bases). This CDR3 is built from 15 residues. V lost 2 bases and J 3 bases, leaving 12 bases between the germline ends. Germline CDR1 reads SGHDT; CDR2 reads YYEEEE. CDR3 nucleotides: TGTGCCAGCAGCTTTATAGGGAGTAACTACAATGAGCAGTTCTTC. This translates into CASSFIGSNYNEQFF.

This CDR3 reads CASSLVAVREQYF. DNA of the CDR3: TGTGCCAGCAGCTTAGTCGCGGTCCGCGAGCAGTACTTC. This chain links TRBV7-9 with TRBJ2-7; D not resolved. Trimming shortened V by 1 base and J by 6 bases, and 10 bases separated the two germline ends. CDR3 length: 13 amino acids. Germline CDR1 SEHNR, CDR2 FQNEAQ (reference sequence).

V is TRBV7-2 and J is TRBJ2-2; TRBD2 aligns across 7 bases. The germline CDR1 and CDR2 sequences are SGHTA and FQGNSA. There are 14 residues in the CDR3. The trim removed 3 bases at V and 5 bases at J, leaving 3 bases unmatched. The CDR3 DNA reads TGTGCCAGCAGCTTGAGACTAGCTACCGGGGAGCTGTTTTTT. Translation: CASSLRLATGELFF.

This chain joins TRBV7-8 and TRBJ2-7; 10 bases agree with TRBD2. Per germline, CDR1 SGHVS and CDR2 FQNEAQ. The trim removed 4 bases at V and 2 bases at J, leaving 11 bases unmatched. The CDR3 spans 17 residues. The CDR3, as DNA: TGTGCCAGCAGCTCCTTAGCGGGAGGCGACTCGACCTACGAGCAGTACTTC. This encodes CASSSLAGGDSTYEQYF.

This chain links TRBV6-1 with TRBJ2-7, with 8 bases aligning to TRBD1. The V gene's germline CDR1 is MNHNS and CDR2 SASEGT. V was clipped by 4 bases and J by 2 bases; unmatched bases: 7. This CDR3 region has 15 residues. CDR3 region: CASSVRQGSTYEQYF. Here the CDR3 DNA reads TGTGCCAGCAGTGTAAGACAGGGGTCTACCTACGAGCAGTACTTC.

This chain's CDR3 is CASSLGLAGFAYEQYF. The CDR3 DNA reads TGTGCCAGCAGCTTGGGACTAGCGGGCTTCGCCTACGAGCAGTACTTC. The J gene is TRBJ2-7, the V gene TRBV5-8; 10 bases are shared with TRBD2. The ends lost 0 bases at V and 2 bases at J; junction bases unmatched: 5. This CDR3 region has 16 residues. Germline loops: CDR1 SGHTS, CDR2 YDEGEE.

This chain links TRBV18 with TRBJ2-2; D may be TRBD2 (6 bases). This CDR3 spans 14 amino acids. The V end was cut by 5 bases, the J end by 5 bases, with 12 bases between. The germline V gene encodes CDR1 KGHSH and CDR2 LQKENI. In DNA form, the CDR3 reads TGTGCCAGCTCAGACCCGGGGGAAACCGGGGAGCTGTTTTTT. It specifies CASSDPGETGELFF.

The chain links TRBV6-1 to TRBJ1-4; D unresolved. This CDR3 is 14 amino acids long. From germline, CDR1 is MNHNS and CDR2 SASEGT. The V gene lost 2 bases and the J gene lost 7 bases, with 11 bases spanning the gap. The CDR3 DNA sequence: TGTGCCAGCAGTGAATGGGCAGAAGGTGAAAAACTGTTTTTT. It specifies CASSEWAEGEKLFF.

The chain joins TRBV19 to TRBJ2-2, with 12 bases identical to TRBD1. After removal of 5 bases from V and 4 bases from J, the junction contained 2 bases not matched to a gene. Germline V CDR1 and CDR2: LNHDA, SQIVND (reference sequence). The CDR3 runs 15 residues. As DNA, the CDR3 is TGTGCCAGTAGTGGGGACAGGGGGCGCACCGGGGAGCTGTTTTTT. Its translation: CASSGDRGRTGELFF.

The chain is built from TRBV5-1 and TRBJ2-7; the D gene is possibly TRBD2 (6 bases). CDR3 length equals 15 residues. Trimming took off 1 base at V and 2 bases at J, with 13 bases between the two ends. Germline lookup yields CDR1 SGHRS and CDR2 YFSETQ. This chain's CDR3 is CASSLSWGGTYEQYF. CDR3 bases: TGCGCCAGCAGCTTGTCGTGGGGAGGTACCTACGAGCAGTACTTC.

The chain carries TRBV27 and TRBJ1-1, with 8 bases that match TRBD1. Germline assignment: CDR1 MNHEY and CDR2 SMNVEV (reference sequence). The CDR3 length is 14 residues. V dropped 6 bases and J dropped 2; count of bases not matched to a gene: 5. The CDR3 DNA is TGTGCCAGCAGGATCGGACAGGGTAACACTGAAGCTTTCTTT. It codes for CASRIGQGNTEAFF.

The rearrangement links TRBV6-1 to TRBJ2-1; 10 nucleotides agree with TRBD2. Germline trimming cut 2 bases from V and 5 bases from J; bases unmatched to any gene: 6. Per the germline V gene, CDR1 is MNHNS and CDR2 is SASEGT. The CDR3 sequence is 16 residues long. CDR3: CASSEISGGGHNEQFF. In DNA, the CDR3 is TGTGCCAGCAGTGAAATAAGCGGGGGGGGACACAATGAGCAGTTCTTC.

On this clone itself: No DNA is shown, since the ends of the CDR3 on it are uncertain; the CDR3 is the one TCRdb lists. This chain uses TRBV4-1 with TRBJ2-3; no DNA check was done on the table's D call, TRBD2. Germline CDR1 and CDR2: MGHRA and YSYEKL. The CDR3 is made up of 17 amino acids, end residues included. The CDR3 region is CASSHTSVPGRADTQYF.

The CDR3, as DNA: TGCGCCAGCAGCTTACTAACCGGGACAGGGCTCGAGCAGTACTTC. Residues: CASSLLTGTGLEQYF. The rearrangement links TRBV5-1 to TRBJ2-7; TRBD1 matches at 9 bases. The CDR3 runs 15 residues. J gave up 6 bases and V 2 bases, and 9 bases lay outside the gene matches. The germline V gene has CDR1 SGHRS and CDR2 YFSETQ.